This T cell receptor (beta chain) appears in the sequencing data of a study of CD8+ T cells in alopecia areata. Following extraction, RNA underwent reverse transcription to cDNA, which served as the sequencing template. Sequencing was performed with immunoSEQ multiplex PCR; in TCRdb, only in-frame clones are kept and a portion is missing. Of under 40,000 clones listed, 45% to 70% were seen once; the top ten hold less than 2%. Germline trimming cut 10 bases from V and 2 bases from J; bases unmatched to any gene: 7. Per the germline V gene, CDR1 is SGHNT and CDR2 is YYREEE (reference sequence). The CDR3 has 14 amino acids. This clone was observed a few times. For 4 to 6 of the biomarker-study patients, the CD4+ cells were further sorted so as to obtain CD25+CD127- cells. Investigators sorted PBMCs to obtain both CD4+ and CD8+ T cells.

The chain links TRBV5-4 to TRBJ2-3; 10 bases line up with TRBD1. The sequencing sample was made of CD4+ Tregs sorted from blood. The TCR was taken from a human donor with alopecia areata. CDR3 sequence reads: CAGSRQGATDTQYF. In DNA, the CDR3 is TGTGCCGGCTCCCGACAGGGGGCCACAGATACGCAGTATTTT.